Listed below are T cell receptor beta chains from one sample, sequenced in a study of PD-1 blockade in classical Hodgkin lymphoma. Generated by immunoSEQ multiplex PCR, the TCRdb table keeps only in-frame clones and is missing some. The sample has around 35,000 clones, 72% seen once; the top ten hold approximately 4%. Here the sequenced sample was peripheral blood mononuclear cells (PBMCs), taken before the fourth cycle of nivolumab. Receptors originate from a human donor with classical Hodgkin lymphoma. Both conserved end residues are trimmed from each CDR3.

v_call	j_call	cdr3_aa
TRBV6-5	TRBJ1-5	ASSDRSNQPQH
TRBV30	TRBJ1-6	AWSVGTGRSPLH
TRBV2	TRBJ2-1	ASSGGRGGQNHNEQF
TRBV20-1	TRBJ2-1	SATWNNEQF
TRBV5-4	TRBJ2-7	ASSLNRREQY
TRBV9	TRBJ2-1	ASSVGYNEQF
TRBV5-1	TRBJ1-2	ASSLPGQGGEGYT
TRBV7-2	TRBJ2-3	ASSSTSGLADTQY
TRBV14	TRBJ2-5	ASSQEHRGKSETQY
TRBV6-1	TRBJ2-2	ASNRVVGELF
TRBV28	TRBJ2-3	ASSFYGGTSTDTQY
TRBV30	TRBJ1-1	AWRTIIRTGEAF
TRBV6-5	TRBJ2-3	ASSLPRDTQY
TRBV7-2	TRBJ1-2	ASSPRTGEGGYT
TRBV7-9	TRBJ1-2	ASGSTGENYGYT
TRBV14	TRBJ2-3	ASSPGTSTDTQY
TRBV19	TRBJ2-7	ASSMTDNEQY
TRBV7-9	TRBJ2-1	ASSLQEDPGQF
TRBV7-9	TRBJ1-1	ASSLVNRAYFPNTEAF
TRBV2	TRBJ1-4	ASSEIETVDRGIQKLF
TRBV7-6	TRBJ2-7	ASSLGGQGEQY
TRBV7-2	TRBJ2-2	ASSLARGHTGELF
TRBV11-2	TRBJ2-3	ASSLGTGGDTQY
TRBV18	TRBJ1-1	ASSAVNTEAF
TRBV27	TRBJ2-6	ASSLQGAPSGANVLT
TRBV6-1	TRBJ2-7	ASSASGSSYEQY
TRBV29-1	TRBJ1-1	SVGKNTEAF
TRBV5-6	TRBJ2-1	ASSYIYSGRDLNEQF
TRBV4-1	TRBJ2-3	ASSQDPASTDTQY
TRBV2	TRBJ1-5	ASSVDGNQPQH
TRBV10-3	TRBJ1-1	AIRGDTEAF
TRBV4-1	TRBJ2-7	ASSQGLTSGSYEQY
TRBV23-1	TRBJ1-5	ASSGQEGNQPQH
TRBV5-1	TRBJ2-7	ASSLVQGGNEQY
TRBV29-1	TRBJ2-1	SVTLLAGRGNEQF
TRBV10-3	TRBJ1-2	AISESMGTGDEGYT
TRBV29-1	TRBJ2-7	SVELRDRAYEQY
TRBV23-1	TRBJ1-4	ASSQSPDSYNEKLF
TRBV6-4	TRBJ2-5	ASSDRRGTNPGETQY
TRBV18	TRBJ2-1	ASSPPVGGLYNEQF
TRBV4-2	TRBJ2-3	ASSQVSLSTDTQY